This TCR beta chain stems from a study of blood T cell repertoires in COVID-19 (TCRdb year 2020). At the level of the whole study: The collaborator samples originated in the United States, Italy and Spain and spanned the acute and convalescent phases of COVID-19. A de-identified subject ID, COVID-19 status, age in years and sex were almost always included in the sample metadata. Where available, HLA class I and class II types were taken from metadata supplied by the sample provider and were not determined by assay-based typing. Samples were obtained from the ongoing ImmuneRACE study (first 160 participants) and from over a thousand subjects provided by 6 global collaborators. The repertoires were released in a freely available public database intended as a resource for research on the immune response to SARS-CoV-2. The prospective study material was composed of cDNA or gDNA derived from T cells, B-cell-depleted T cells, or PBMCs. Deeply sampled blood TCRbeta repertoires from subjects exposed to, actively infected with, or recovered from COVID-19 were included in the dataset.

The immunoSEQ Assay, a bias-controlled multiplex PCR, was used to amplify TCRbeta CDR3 regions from genomic DNA. On the study's bioinformatics: The number of nucleated cells in each sample was estimated from the amplification of reference gene primers within the assay. Sequence reads were collapsed and filtered to measure the absolute abundance of every unique TCRbeta CDR3 rearrangement. For each sample, productive Simpson clonality was calculated as the square root of Simpson's diversity index across productive rearrangements. The immuneACCESS repertoire file appears here via TCRdb, limited to in-frame rearrangements. These files lack a portion of the clones; in checked studies, under half of the deficit traces to unresolved V genes, and the cause of the others is not known. V and J calls and clone size follow that table, whereas D and trimming were derived from the DNA. In this sample the table shows about 170,000 clones, under 80% of which occur a single time. The ten largest clones add up to 2.5% to 3.5% of the sample.

Broader findings and caveats from the paper: The quantity of clinical and demographic metadata differed by source and by participant and was supplied without curation.

About this clone: There is no known antigen for this receptor. It has no much larger one-base neighbor in the sample; base qualities were not kept.

Collaborating institutions collected whole blood in K2EDTA tubes following their own protocols. For TCRbeta analysis, collaborators shipped samples as frozen whole blood, isolated PBMCs, or DNA extracted from either of those sample types. The CDR1 and CDR2 encoded by the germline V gene are SGHRS and YFSETQ. Here V drops 2 bases and J drops 7 bases, and the junction holds 7 bases not matched to any gene. The CDR3 holds 15 amino acids from the cysteine to the phenylalanine. Only CDR3 DNA remains: 45 bases, in frame from the first base. Sequencing was done on a sample of peripheral blood. The TCR sequence derives from a woman older than 75 with acute or convalescent COVID-19. The rearrangement joined TRBV5-1 to TRBJ2-2; the central 8 bases match TRBD2. The DNA sequence reads TGCGCCAGCAGCTTCTCAAGCGGGAGCGTCGGGGAGCTGTTTTTT. Its product reads: CASSFSSGSVGELFF.